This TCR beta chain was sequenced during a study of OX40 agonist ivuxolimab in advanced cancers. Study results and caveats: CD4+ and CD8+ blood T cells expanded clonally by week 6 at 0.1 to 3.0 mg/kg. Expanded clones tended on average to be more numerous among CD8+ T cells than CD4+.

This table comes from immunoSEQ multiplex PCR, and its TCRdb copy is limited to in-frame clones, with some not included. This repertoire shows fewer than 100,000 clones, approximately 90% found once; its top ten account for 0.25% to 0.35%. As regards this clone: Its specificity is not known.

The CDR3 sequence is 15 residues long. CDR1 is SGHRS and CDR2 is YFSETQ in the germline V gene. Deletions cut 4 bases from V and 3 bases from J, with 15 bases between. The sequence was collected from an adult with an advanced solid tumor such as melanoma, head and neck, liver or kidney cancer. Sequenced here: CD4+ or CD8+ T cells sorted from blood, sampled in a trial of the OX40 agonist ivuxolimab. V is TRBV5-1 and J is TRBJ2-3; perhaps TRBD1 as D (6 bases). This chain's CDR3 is CASSTQGQRTDTQYF. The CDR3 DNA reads TGCGCCAGCAGCACACAGGGCCAGAGAACAGATACGCAGTATTTT.